The rows below give T cell receptor beta chains drawn from one sample of a study of blood T cells in healthy people across ages. TCRdb itself ran the 5' RACE reads through MiXCR, one entry per CDR3 protein. The table shows approximately 810,000 distinct CDR3 sequences, with 29% occurring only once. The specimen sequenced was blood. The source is a woman of 80 years or more in good health. CDR3s include the opening cysteine and the closing phenylalanine or tryptophan. Fields, in order: J gene, V gene, CDR3 protein.

TRBJ2-3	TRBV28	CASSSSGGRTDTRYF
TRBJ1-4	TRBV2	CASRATGVANEKLFF
TRBJ1-2	TRBV28	CASSVPGQDYGYTF
TRBJ2-2	TRBV7-2	CASSLVVSGGRGPGELFF
TRBJ2-5	TRBV7-2	CASSLQSDMEWGLKTQYF
TRBJ2-3	TRBV5-1	CASRSGTAPTDTQYF
TRBJ2-3	TRBV14	CASSRLLMTDTQYF
TRBJ1-2	TRBV6-1	CASTTPGGARYSGYTF
TRBJ1-2	TRBV6-2/TRBV6-3	CASSYSSRQGNGYTF
TRBJ2-5	TRBV12-3/TRBV12-4	CASSKLQGSQTQYF
TRBJ2-1	TRBV7-2	CASSLGGGASYNEQFF
TRBJ1-1	TRBV25-1	CASSGHPGTGVTEAFF
TRBJ2-1	TRBV4-3	CASSQEFLGVTLYNEQFF
TRBJ2-6	TRBV12-3/TRBV12-4	CASGGRRVLAGANVLTF
TRBJ1-4	TRBV6-6	CASRDRSTNEKLFF
.	TRBV6-5	CASSYGDGSQTQYF
TRBJ2-5	TRBV20-1	CSASGGTQETQYF
TRBJ2-7	TRBV10-3	CAISDPGHRRSYEQYF
TRBJ2-5	TRBV30	CAWSVGRTQYF
TRBJ2-4	TRBV5-1	CASKAGTSGNIQYF
TRBJ1-2	TRBV19	CASSKMDGNYGYTF
TRBJ1-2	TRBV5-5	CASSWSTGAGYGYTF
TRBJ2-1	TRBV7-2	CASSLGFGLNEQFF
TRBJ2-4	TRBV27	CASSLQGVVKNIQYF
TRBJ2-1	TRBV7-2	CASSPRTGGQFF
TRBJ2-5	TRBV18	CASSQTGGRRETQYF
TRBJ2-1	TRBV9	CASQPTGEGNEQFF
TRBJ1-5	TRBV12-3/TRBV12-4	CASSLAGNANQPQHF